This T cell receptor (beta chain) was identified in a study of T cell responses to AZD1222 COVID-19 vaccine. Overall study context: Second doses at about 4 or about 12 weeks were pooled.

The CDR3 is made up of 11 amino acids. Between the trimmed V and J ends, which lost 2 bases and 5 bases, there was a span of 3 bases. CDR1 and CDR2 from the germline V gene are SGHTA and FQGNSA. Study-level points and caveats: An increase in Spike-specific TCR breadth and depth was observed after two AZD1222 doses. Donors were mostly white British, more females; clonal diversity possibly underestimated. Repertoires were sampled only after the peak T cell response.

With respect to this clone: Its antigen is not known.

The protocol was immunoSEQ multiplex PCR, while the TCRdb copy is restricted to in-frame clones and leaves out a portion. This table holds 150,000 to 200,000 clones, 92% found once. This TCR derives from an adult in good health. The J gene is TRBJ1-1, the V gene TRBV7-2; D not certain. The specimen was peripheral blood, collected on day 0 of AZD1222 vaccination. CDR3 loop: CASSLRTEAFF. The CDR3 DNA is TGTGCCAGCAGCTTAAGGACTGAAGCTTTCTTT.